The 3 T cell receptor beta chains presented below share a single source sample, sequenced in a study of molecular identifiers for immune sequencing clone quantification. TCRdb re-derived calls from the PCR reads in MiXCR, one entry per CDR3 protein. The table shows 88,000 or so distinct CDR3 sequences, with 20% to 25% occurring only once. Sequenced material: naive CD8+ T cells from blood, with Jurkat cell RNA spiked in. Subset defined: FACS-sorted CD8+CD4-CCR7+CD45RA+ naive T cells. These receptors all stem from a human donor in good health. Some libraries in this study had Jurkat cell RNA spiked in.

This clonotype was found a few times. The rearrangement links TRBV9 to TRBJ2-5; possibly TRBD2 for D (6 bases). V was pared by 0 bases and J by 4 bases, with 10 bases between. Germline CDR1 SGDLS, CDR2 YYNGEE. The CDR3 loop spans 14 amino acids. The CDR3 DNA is TGTGCCAGCAGCGTAGGACTAGGTGGAGAGACCCAGTACTTC. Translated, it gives CASSVGLGGETQYF.

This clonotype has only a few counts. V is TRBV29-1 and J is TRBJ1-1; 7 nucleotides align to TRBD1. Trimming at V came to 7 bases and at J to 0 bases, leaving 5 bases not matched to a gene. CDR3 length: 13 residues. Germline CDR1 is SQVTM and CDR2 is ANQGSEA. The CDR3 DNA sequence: TGCAGCGGGGAAGGGACAGTGAACACTGAAGCTTTCTTT. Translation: CSGEGTVNTEAFF.

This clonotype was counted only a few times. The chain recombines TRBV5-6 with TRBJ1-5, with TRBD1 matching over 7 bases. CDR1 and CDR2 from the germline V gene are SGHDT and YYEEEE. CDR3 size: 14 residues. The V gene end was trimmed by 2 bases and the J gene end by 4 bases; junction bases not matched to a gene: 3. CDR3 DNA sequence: TGTGCCAGCAGCTTTGCAGGGGGAAATCAGCCCCAGCATTTT. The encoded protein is CASSFAGGNQPQHF.